A selection of T cell receptor beta chains follows, all from one sample in a study of T-cell memory formation after mild COVID-19. TCRdb re-called the 5' RACE reads with MiXCR, one entry per CDR3 protein. The sample includes about 100,000 distinct CDR3 sequences, 13% to 15% of them seen just once. Specimen: PBMCs or a T cell subset sorted from them (not recorded which). The receptors originated from a man younger than 35 who had mild COVID-19 (a few samples of this study predate the infection). Cell type and time point are not known. The CDR3 runs from the conserved cysteine through the conserved F or W. A D gene is named only where the DNA matches it firmly. A row's size may be missing; if present it is once, few, many or a size class.

j_gene	v_gene	d_gene	abundance	CDR3nt	CDR3aa
TRBJ2-7	TRBV7-2	TRBD2	NA	TGTGCCAGCAGCTTATGGCTAGCGGGATACGAGCAGTACTTC	CASSLWLAGYEQYF
TRBJ1-1	TRBV6-1	NA	few	TGTGCCAGCAGTGAGTTCGGGACACCTGAAGCTTTCTTT	CASSEFGTPEAFF
TRBJ2-1	TRBV12-3/TRBV12-4	NA	many	TGTGCCAGCAGTTTGGTCGCGAATGAGCAGTTCTTC	CASSLVANEQFF
TRBJ2-3	TRBV29-1	TRBD2	few	TGCAGCGTTGTGCCTAGCGGGGTTAGCACAGATACGCAGTATTTT	CSVVPSGVSTDTQYF
TRBJ1-3	TRBV7-9	NA	NA	TGTGCCAGCAGGGACAGCCCGGACTCTGGAAACACCATATATTTT	CASRDSPDSGNTIYF
TRBJ2-7	TRBV11-2	TRBD2	NA	TGTGCCAGCTCCCATAGCGGGGATACCTACGAGCAGTACTTC	CASSHSGDTYEQYF
TRBJ2-1	TRBV20-1	TRBD2	NA	TGCAGTGCTAGAGAGGGACTAGCGGGCAAGAGCTCCTACAATGAGCAGTTCTTC	CSAREGLAGKSSYNEQFF
TRBJ1-2	TRBV7-9	NA	few	TGTGCCAGCAGCTCGACGATCGAACAGGGCGCTTATGGCTACACCTTC	CASSSTIEQGAYGYTF
TRBJ1-5	TRBV4-3	NA	many	TGCGCCAGCAGCCAAGATGCCGGCAATAGCAATCAGCCCCAGCATTTT	CASSQDAGNSNQPQHF
TRBJ2-7	TRBV5-5	TRBD1	NA	TGTGCCAGCAGCTTGCAGGGGGCGGCCTACGAGCAGTACTTC	CASSLQGAAYEQYF
TRBJ2-3	TRBV6-6	NA	many	TGTGCCAGCAGTTACGAGGGGGTGGGGATGGTAGATACGCAGTATTTT	CASSYEGVGMVDTQYF
TRBJ1-1	TRBV25-1	NA	once	TGTGCCAGCAGTCAAGGGTGGGCTGAAGCTTTCTTT	CASSQGWAEAFF
TRBJ2-1	TRBV7-8	NA	few	TGTGCCAGCCTGGGACCCCCGGGCAATGAGCAGTTCTTC	CASLGPPGNEQFF
TRBJ2-3	TRBV7-3	TRBD2	NA	TGTGCCAGCAGTAATAGCGGGGGGGCGGCAGATACGCAGTATTTT	CASSNSGGAADTQYF
TRBJ2-5	TRBV6-5	NA	many	TGTGCCAGCAGCAGACGGGAAGCGGTATTGGAGACCCAGTACTTC	CASSRREAVLETQYF
TRBJ1-4	TRBV29-1	NA	NA	TGCAGCGTTGAAGACGCGGGGTCTAATGAAAAACTGTTTTTT	CSVEDAGSNEKLFF
TRBJ1-5	TRBV12-5	NA	NA	TGTGCTAGTGGTTTATCATCGGGTTTTCAGCCCCAGCATTTT	CASGLSSGFQPQHF
TRBJ2-1	TRBV6-6	TRBD2	few	TGTGCCAGCAGTCCCGGGGGGGTTGAGCAGTTCTTC	CASSPGGVEQFF
TRBJ2-1	TRBV3-1	TRBD2	few	TGTGCCAGCAGCCAATCTAGCGGATCCTACAATGAGCAGTTCTTC	CASSQSSGSYNEQFF
TRBJ2-1	TRBV7-9	NA	many	TGTGCCAGCAGCTCCCCCCACAGCCCCTCCTACAATGAGCAGTTCTTC	CASSSPHSPSYNEQFF
TRBJ2-7	TRBV19	NA	many	TGTGCCAGTAGTAGCGGTCTTACAGATAGGGAGCAGTACTTC	CASSSGLTDREQYF
TRBJ1-1	TRBV6-2/TRBV6-3	NA	NA	TGTGCCAGCAGTTACTCGACTGACAGGAATGAAGCTTTCTTT	CASSYSTDRNEAFF
TRBJ2-1	TRBV2	NA	NA	TGTGCCAGCAGTCGACAGTCCTACAATGAGCAGTTCTTC	CASSRQSYNEQFF
TRBJ2-3	TRBV9	TRBD2	medium-sized	TGTGCCAGCACCCCGGGGGGGGCAATCACAGATACGCAGTATTTT	CASTPGGAITDTQYF
TRBJ1-1	TRBV6-5	NA	few	TGTGCCAGCAGTTACGACAGATTGAACACTGAAGCTTTCTTT	CASSYDRLNTEAFF
TRBJ2-1	TRBV7-6	TRBD2	many	TGTGCCAGCAGCTTAGGAGCGGGAGAATACAATGAGCAGTTCTTC	CASSLGAGEYNEQFF
TRBJ2-1	TRBV19	NA	NA	TGTGCCAGTAGTCGGCGGGGACTTTACAATGAGCAGTTCTTC	CASSRRGLYNEQFF
TRBJ2-5	TRBV27	TRBD2	NA	TGTGCCAGCAGAGTAGCGGGCGGGGCGGAGACCCAGTACTTC	CASRVAGGAETQYF
TRBJ1-5	TRBV6-2/TRBV6-3	NA	NA	TGTGCCAGCATCGACGGGGCCACCTACCACAATCAGCCCCAGCATTTT	CASIDGATYHNQPQHF
TRBJ1-1	TRBV12-3/TRBV12-4	NA	few	TGTGCCAGCAGACTCCAGGAACCGAACACTGAAGCTTTCTTT	CASRLQEPNTEAFF
TRBJ1-2	TRBV7-6	TRBD1	few	TGTGCCAGCAGTGATGGACAGGATACTTATGGCTACACCTTC	CASSDGQDTYGYTF
TRBJ2-2	TRBV7-9	NA	few	TGTGCCAGCAGTTCCCCCTCAGGGCCGAACACCGGGGAGCTGTTTTTT	CASSSPSGPNTGELFF
TRBJ2-7	TRBV20-1	NA	NA	TGCAGTGCTAGAGAATTGGGTCAGGGGTCCGAGCAGTACTTC	CSARELGQGSEQYF
TRBJ1-2	TRBV7-9	NA	NA	TGTGCCAGCAGCACCGAGAGAAACTATGGCTACACCTTC	CASSTERNYGYTF
TRBJ2-3	TRBV3-1	TRBD1	NA	TGTGCCAGCAGCCAAGAAGGATCGTGGGACAGGGACACAGATACGCAGTATTTT	CASSQEGSWDRDTDTQYF
TRBJ2-7	TRBV12-3/TRBV12-4	TRBD2	NA	TGTGCCAGCAGTTTCTCTCCTAGCGGGGGGATTTACGAGCAGTACTTC	CASSFSPSGGIYEQYF
TRBJ1-2	TRBV6-5	NA	few	TGTGCCAGCAGTCCCGACCCGAGAAGGGGCTACACCTTC	CASSPDPRRGYTF
TRBJ2-7	TRBV2	TRBD2	NA	TGTGCCAGCAGTGAAGGTGGGACTAGCGGGATCTACGAGCAGTACTTC	CASSEGGTSGIYEQYF
TRBJ1-5	TRBV12-3/TRBV12-4	NA	NA	TGTGCCAGCAGTTTAGTCGGGGAAGGCAATCAGCCCCAGCATTTT	CASSLVGEGNQPQHF
TRBJ1-2	TRBV6-2/TRBV6-3	NA	NA	TGTGCCAGCAGTTACGGCGGGAACTATGGCTACACCTTC	CASSYGGNYGYTF
TRBJ2-1	TRBV11-2	TRBD1	few	TGTGCCAGCAGCTTAAATCAGGGGACAGGCAATGAGCAGTTCTTC	CASSLNQGTGNEQFF
TRBJ2-2	TRBV10-1	NA	NA	TGCGCCAGCAGCGTAGGGGACGACAAAGGGGAGCTGTTTTTT	CASSVGDDKGELFF
TRBJ1-1	TRBV25-1	NA	few	TGTGCCAGCAGCCCCCTGGGACTCCTGAACACTGAAGCTTTCTTT	CASSPLGLLNTEAFF
TRBJ2-5	TRBV6-2/TRBV6-3	TRBD2	NA	TGTGCCAGCAGTTACCCAGCGGGGAGGGTAGAGACCCAGTACTTC	CASSYPAGRVETQYF
TRBJ1-4	TRBV29-1	TRBD1	few	TGCAGCGTTGAAGAGAAGGACAGGGGATCTGAAAAACTGTTTTTT	CSVEEKDRGSEKLFF
TRBJ1-1	TRBV29-1	NA	few	TGCAGCGCCATGGCAGACAGGAACACTGAAGCTTTCTTT	CSAMADRNTEAFF
TRBJ2-7	TRBV20-1	NA	NA	TGCAGTGCTAGAAGCTGGGCGGAGAAAGACTACGAGCAGTACTTC	CSARSWAEKDYEQYF
TRBJ2-5	TRBV30	NA	few	TGTGCCTGGAGTGTGGGGGCCGGCCAAGAGACCCAGTACTTC	CAWSVGAGQETQYF
TRBJ2-5	TRBV11-2	NA	few	TGTGCCAGCAGCAATGACTCGGGGCTCCCCCCCGAGACCCAGTACTTC	CASSNDSGLPPETQYF
TRBJ2-5	TRBV5-1	NA	many	TGCGCCAGCAGCTTGCATGACCCACTTTGGGGGACCCAGTACTTC	CASSLHDPLWGTQYF